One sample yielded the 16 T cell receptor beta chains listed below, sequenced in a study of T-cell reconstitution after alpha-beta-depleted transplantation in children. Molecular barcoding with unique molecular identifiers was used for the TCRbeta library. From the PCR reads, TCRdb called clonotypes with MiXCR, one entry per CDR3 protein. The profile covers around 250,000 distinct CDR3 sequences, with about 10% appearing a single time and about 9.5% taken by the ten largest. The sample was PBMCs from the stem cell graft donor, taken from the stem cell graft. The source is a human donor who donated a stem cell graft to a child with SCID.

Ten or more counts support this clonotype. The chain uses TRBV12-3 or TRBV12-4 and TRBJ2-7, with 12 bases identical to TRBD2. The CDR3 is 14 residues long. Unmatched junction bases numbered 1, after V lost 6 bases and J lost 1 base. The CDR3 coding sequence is TGTGCCAGCAGCCTAGCGGGGGGGTCCTACGAGCAGTACTTC. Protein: CASSLAGGSYEQYF.

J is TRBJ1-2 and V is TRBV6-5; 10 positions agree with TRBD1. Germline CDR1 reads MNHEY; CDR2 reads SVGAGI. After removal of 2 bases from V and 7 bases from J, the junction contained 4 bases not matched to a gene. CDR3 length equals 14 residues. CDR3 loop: CASSYLTGGLGYTF. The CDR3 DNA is TGTGCCAGCAGTTACCTGACAGGGGGCCTTGGCTACACCTTC.

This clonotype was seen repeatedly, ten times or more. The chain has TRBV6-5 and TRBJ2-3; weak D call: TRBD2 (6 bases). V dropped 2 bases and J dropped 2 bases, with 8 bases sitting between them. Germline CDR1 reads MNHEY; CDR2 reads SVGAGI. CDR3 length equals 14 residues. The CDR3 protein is CASSYREPTDTQYF. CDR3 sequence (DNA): TGTGCCAGCAGTTACCGGGAGCCCACAGATACGCAGTATTTT.

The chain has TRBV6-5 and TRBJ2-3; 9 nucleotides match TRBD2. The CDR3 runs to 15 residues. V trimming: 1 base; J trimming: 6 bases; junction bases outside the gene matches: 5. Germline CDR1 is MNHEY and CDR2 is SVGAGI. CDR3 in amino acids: CASSYLRGGLDTQYF. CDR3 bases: TGTGCCAGCAGTTACTTGCGGGGGGGTTTGGATACGCAGTATTTT.

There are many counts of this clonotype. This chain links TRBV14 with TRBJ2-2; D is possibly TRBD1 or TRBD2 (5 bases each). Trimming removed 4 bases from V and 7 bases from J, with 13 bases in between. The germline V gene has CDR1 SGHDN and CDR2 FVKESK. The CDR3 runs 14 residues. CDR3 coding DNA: TGTGCCAGCAGCCTGGGGACCCTTAGCGGGGAGCTGTTTTTT. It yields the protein CASSLGTLSGELFF.

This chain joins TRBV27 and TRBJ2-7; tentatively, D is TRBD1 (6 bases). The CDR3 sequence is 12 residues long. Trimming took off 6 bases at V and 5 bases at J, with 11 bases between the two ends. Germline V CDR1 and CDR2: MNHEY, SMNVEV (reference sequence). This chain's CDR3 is CASRGWDNEQYF. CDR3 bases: TGTGCCAGCAGGGGGTGGGACAACGAGCAGTACTTC.

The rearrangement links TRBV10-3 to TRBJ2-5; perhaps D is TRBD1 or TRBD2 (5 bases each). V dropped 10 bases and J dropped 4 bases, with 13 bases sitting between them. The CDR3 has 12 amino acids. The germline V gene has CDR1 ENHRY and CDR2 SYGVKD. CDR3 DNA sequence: TGTGCCAGCTGGGACGGGTTAGAGACCCAGTACTTC. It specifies CASWDGLETQYF.

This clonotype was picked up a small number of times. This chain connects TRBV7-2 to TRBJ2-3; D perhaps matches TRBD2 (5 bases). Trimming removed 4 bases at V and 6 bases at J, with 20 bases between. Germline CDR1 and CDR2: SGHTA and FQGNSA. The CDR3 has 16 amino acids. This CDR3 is CASSSQIAGRWDTQYF. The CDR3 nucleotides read TGTGCCAGCAGCTCCCAGATTGCGGGCCGGTGGGATACGCAGTATTTT.

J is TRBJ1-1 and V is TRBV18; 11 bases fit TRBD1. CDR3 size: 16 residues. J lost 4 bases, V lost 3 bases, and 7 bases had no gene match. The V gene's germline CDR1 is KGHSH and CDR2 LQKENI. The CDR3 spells CASSPRTGGGGTEAFF. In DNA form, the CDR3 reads TGTGCCAGCTCACCGCGGACAGGGGGCGGGGGCACTGAAGCTTTCTTT.

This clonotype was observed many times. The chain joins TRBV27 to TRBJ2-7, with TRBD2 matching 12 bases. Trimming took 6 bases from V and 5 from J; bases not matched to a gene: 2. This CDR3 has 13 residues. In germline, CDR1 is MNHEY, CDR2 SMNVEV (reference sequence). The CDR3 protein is CASSLAGGNEQYF. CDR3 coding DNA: TGTGCCAGCAGCCTAGCGGGGGGGAACGAGCAGTACTTC.

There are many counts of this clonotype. CDR3 region: CASSPMGRVDEKLFF. The DNA of the CDR3 is TGTGCCAGCAGCCCCATGGGCAGAGTCGATGAAAAACTGTTTTTT. The V call is TRBV9, the J call TRBJ1-4; D uncertain. The CDR3 consists of 15 residues. CDR1 and CDR2 (germline): SGDLS, YYNGEE. Trimming removed 4 bases at V and 6 bases at J, with 16 bases between.

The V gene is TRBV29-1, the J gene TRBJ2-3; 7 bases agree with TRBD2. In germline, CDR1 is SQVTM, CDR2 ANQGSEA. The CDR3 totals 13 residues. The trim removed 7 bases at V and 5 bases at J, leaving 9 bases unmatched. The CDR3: CSGAGTPRDTQYF. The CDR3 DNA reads TGCAGCGGAGCGGGGACCCCGCGAGATACGCAGTATTTT.

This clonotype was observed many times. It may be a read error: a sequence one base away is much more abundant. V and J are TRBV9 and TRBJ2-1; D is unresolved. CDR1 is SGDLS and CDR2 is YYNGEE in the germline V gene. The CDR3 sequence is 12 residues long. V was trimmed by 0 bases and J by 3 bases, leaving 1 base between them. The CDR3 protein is CASSVGYNEQFF. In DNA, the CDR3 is TGTGCCAGCAGCGTAGGCTACAATGAGCAGTTCTTC.

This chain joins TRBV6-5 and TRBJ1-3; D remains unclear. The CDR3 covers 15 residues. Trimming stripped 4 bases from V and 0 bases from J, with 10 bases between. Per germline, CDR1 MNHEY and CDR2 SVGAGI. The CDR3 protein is CASSLIGASGNTIYF. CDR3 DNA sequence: TGTGCCAGCAGTTTGATCGGCGCCTCTGGAAACACCATATATTTT.

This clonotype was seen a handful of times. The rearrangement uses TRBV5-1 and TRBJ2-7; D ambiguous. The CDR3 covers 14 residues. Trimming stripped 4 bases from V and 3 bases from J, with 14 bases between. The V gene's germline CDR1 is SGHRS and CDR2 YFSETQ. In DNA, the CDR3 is TGCGCCAGCAGCCTGAAGGGCGGTGTCTACGAGCAGTACTTC. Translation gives CASSLKGGVYEQYF.

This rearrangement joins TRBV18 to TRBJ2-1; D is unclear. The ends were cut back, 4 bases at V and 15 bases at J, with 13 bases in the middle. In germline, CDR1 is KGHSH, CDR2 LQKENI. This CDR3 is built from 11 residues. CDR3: CASSQAGSWFF. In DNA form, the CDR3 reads TGTGCCAGCTCACAGGCAGGATCGTGGTTCTTC.